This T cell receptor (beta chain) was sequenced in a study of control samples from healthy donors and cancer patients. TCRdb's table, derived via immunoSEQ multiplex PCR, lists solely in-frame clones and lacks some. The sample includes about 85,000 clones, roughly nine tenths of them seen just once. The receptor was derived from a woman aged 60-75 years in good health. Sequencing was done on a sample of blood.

The CDR3 is CASSSYRGQDSPLHF. As DNA, the CDR3 is TGTGCCAGCAGTTCCTACAGGGGGCAGGATTCACCCCTCCACTTT. The chain joins TRBV6-2 or TRBV6-3 to TRBJ1-6; 9 positions agree with TRBD1. Germline CDR1 reads MNHEY; CDR2 reads SVGEGT. The CDR3 extends over 15 amino acids. V lost 4 bases, J lost 8 bases, and 6 bases stayed unmatched.